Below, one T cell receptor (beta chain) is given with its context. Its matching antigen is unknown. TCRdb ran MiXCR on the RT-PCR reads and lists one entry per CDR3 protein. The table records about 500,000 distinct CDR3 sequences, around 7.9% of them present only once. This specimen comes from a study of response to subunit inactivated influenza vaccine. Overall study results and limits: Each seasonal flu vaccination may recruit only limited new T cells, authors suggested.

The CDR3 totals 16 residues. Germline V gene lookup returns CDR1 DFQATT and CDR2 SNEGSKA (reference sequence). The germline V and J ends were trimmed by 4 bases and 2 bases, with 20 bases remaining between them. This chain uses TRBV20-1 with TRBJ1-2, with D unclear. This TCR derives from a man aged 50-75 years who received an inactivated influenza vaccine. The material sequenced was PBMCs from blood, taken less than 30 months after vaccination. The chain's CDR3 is CSATIQNGSPNYGYTF. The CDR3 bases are TGCAGTGCTACGATACAAAACGGATCGCCGAACTATGGCTACACCTTC.